A selection of T cell receptor beta chains follows, all from one sample in a study of control samples from healthy donors and cancer patients. Using immunoSEQ multiplex PCR, the repertoire was profiled, and TCRdb retains in-frame clones only, with some absent. The sample shows about 130,000 clones, just under 95% of them seen only once. Sequencing used PBMCs. These receptors originate from a man between 60 and 75 years old with colorectal cancer. CDR3s include the opening cysteine and the closing phenylalanine or tryptophan. The order of the fields is V gene, D gene, J gene, clone size, CDR3 protein, CDR3 DNA. The D gene is left open where the match is weak. Clone sizes are given selectively: once, few, many, or a class where the clone is expanded.

V gene: TRBV9
D gene: .
J gene: TRBJ1-1
clone size: .
CDR3 protein: CASSFNWGTEAFF
CDR3 DNA: TGTGCCAGCAGCTTTAACTGGGGGACTGAAGCTTTCTTT

V gene: TRBV7-6
D gene: TRBD1
J gene: TRBJ1-3
clone size: .
CDR3 protein: CASSLADRISGNTIYF
CDR3 DNA: TGTGCCAGCAGCTTAGCGGACAGGATCTCTGGAAACACCATATATTTT

V gene: TRBV9
D gene: .
J gene: TRBJ1-6
clone size: .
CDR3 protein: CASSAPRDSPLHF
CDR3 DNA: TGTGCCAGCAGCGCCCCCCGAGACTCACCCCTCCACTTT

V gene: TRBV7-2
D gene: TRBD1
J gene: TRBJ1-4
clone size: .
CDR3 protein: CASSADRGTNEKLFF
CDR3 DNA: TGTGCCAGCAGCGCGGACAGGGGTACTAATGAAAAACTGTTTTTT

V gene: TRBV6-2/TRBV6-3
D gene: .
J gene: TRBJ1-1
clone size: .
CDR3 protein: CASSYREYTEAFF
CDR3 DNA: TGTGCCAGCAGTTACCGGGAGTACACTGAAGCTTTCTTT

V gene: TRBV7-8
D gene: .
J gene: TRBJ1-1
clone size: .
CDR3 protein: CASSLAGGFTEAFF
CDR3 DNA: TGTGCCAGCAGCTTAGCAGGAGGGTTTACTGAAGCTTTCTTT

V gene: TRBV3-1/TRBV3-2
D gene: .
J gene: TRBJ2-1
clone size: .
CDR3 protein: CASSQDPLLGGNEQFF
CDR3 DNA: TGTGCCAGCAGCCAAGATCCACTACTGGGGGGCAATGAGCAGTTCTTC

V gene: TRBV18
D gene: .
J gene: TRBJ1-5
clone size: .
CDR3 protein: CASSRGPSVGAQHF
CDR3 DNA: TGTGCCAGCTCACGGGGACCGTCTGTAGGGGCCCAGCATTTT

V gene: TRBV5-6
D gene: TRBD1
J gene: TRBJ1-4
clone size: few
CDR3 protein: CASSLEGGLPNEKLFF
CDR3 DNA: TGTGCCAGCAGCTTGGAAGGGGGCCTCCCTAATGAAAAACTGTTTTTT

V gene: TRBV5-1
D gene: .
J gene: TRBJ1-4
clone size: .
CDR3 protein: CASSSRATNEKLFF
CDR3 DNA: TGCGCCAGCAGCTCGAGGGCAACTAATGAAAAACTGTTTTTT

V gene: TRBV19
D gene: .
J gene: TRBJ2-3
clone size: once
CDR3 protein: CASSPLDSTDTQYF
CDR3 DNA: TGTGCCAGTAGTCCGTTGGACAGCACAGATACGCAGTATTTT

V gene: TRBV3-1/TRBV3-2
D gene: .
J gene: TRBJ1-1
clone size: .
CDR3 protein: CASSQLRGLPEAFF
CDR3 DNA: TGTGCCAGCAGCCAACTCCGGGGGCTCCCTGAAGCTTTCTTT

V gene: TRBV7-7
D gene: .
J gene: TRBJ2-5
clone size: .
CDR3 protein: CASSLGNQETQYF
CDR3 DNA: TGTGCCAGCAGCTTGGGCAACCAAGAGACCCAGTACTTC

V gene: TRBV2
D gene: TRBD1
J gene: TRBJ2-2
clone size: .
CDR3 protein: CASTPAGGTGELFF
CDR3 DNA: TGTGCCAGCACTCCGGCAGGGGGTACCGGGGAGCTGTTTTTT

V gene: TRBV24-1
D gene: .
J gene: TRBJ2-2
clone size: .
CDR3 protein: CATEAGDTGELFF
CDR3 DNA: TGTGCCACCGAGGCAGGGGACACCGGGGAGCTGTTTTTT

V gene: TRBV25-1
D gene: TRBD1
J gene: TRBJ1-6
clone size: .
CDR3 protein: CASSPQGNNSPLHF
CDR3 DNA: TGTGCCAGCAGCCCACAGGGGAACAATTCACCCCTCCACTTT

V gene: TRBV10-3
D gene: .
J gene: TRBJ1-3
clone size: .
CDR3 protein: CAISVGAPAGNTIYF
CDR3 DNA: TGTGCCATCAGTGTGGGGGCGCCTGCTGGAAACACCATATATTTT

V gene: TRBV2
D gene: TRBD2
J gene: TRBJ2-1
clone size: .
CDR3 protein: CASRNPAGGYNEQFF
CDR3 DNA: TGTGCCAGCAGGAACCCGGCGGGGGGCTACAATGAGCAGTTCTTC

V gene: TRBV19
D gene: .
J gene: TRBJ1-1
clone size: .
CDR3 protein: CASRPQRPGGAEAFF
CDR3 DNA: TGTGCCAGTAGGCCTCAACGGCCCGGGGGGGCTGAAGCTTTCTTT

V gene: TRBV5-1
D gene: .
J gene: TRBJ1-3
clone size: .
CDR3 protein: CASSYNSSGNTIYF
CDR3 DNA: TGCGCCAGCAGCTACAATAGCTCTGGAAACACCATATATTTT

V gene: TRBV28
D gene: TRBD1
J gene: TRBJ1-1
clone size: .
CDR3 protein: CASIRTGSEAFF
CDR3 DNA: TGTGCCAGCATCCGGACAGGGTCTGAAGCTTTCTTT

V gene: TRBV5-1
D gene: TRBD1
J gene: TRBJ1-4
clone size: .
CDR3 protein: CATGTGDATNEKLFF
CDR3 DNA: TGCGCCACCGGGACAGGGGACGCCACTAATGAAAAACTGTTTTTT

V gene: TRBV9
D gene: .
J gene: TRBJ1-6
clone size: .
CDR3 protein: CASSVAGTGSGSPLHF
CDR3 DNA: TGTGCCAGCAGCGTAGCCGGGACGGGGAGTGGGTCACCCCTCCACTTT

V gene: TRBV6-5
D gene: TRBD1
J gene: TRBJ1-1
clone size: .
CDR3 protein: CASRYDRGSGTEAFF
CDR3 DNA: TGTGCCAGCAGATACGACAGGGGTAGTGGCACTGAAGCTTTCTTT

V gene: TRBV3-1/TRBV3-2
D gene: .
J gene: TRBJ2-6
clone size: .
CDR3 protein: CASSQDPRTAGFDGSGANVLTF
CDR3 DNA: TGTGCCAGCAGCCAAGATCCGCGGACAGCCGGTTTCGATGGCTCTGGGGCCAACGTCCTGACTTTC

V gene: TRBV5-1
D gene: .
J gene: TRBJ2-3
clone size: .
CDR3 protein: CASSLGATDTQYF
CDR3 DNA: TGCGCCAGCAGCTTGGGAGCCACAGATACGCAGTATTTT

V gene: TRBV18
D gene: .
J gene: TRBJ1-1
clone size: .
CDR3 protein: CASSPPGRGEAFF
CDR3 DNA: TGTGCCAGCTCACCACCGGGTAGGGGTGAAGCTTTCTTT

V gene: TRBV3-1/TRBV3-2
D gene: TRBD1
J gene: TRBJ2-3
clone size: .
CDR3 protein: CASSLDRGTDTQYF
CDR3 DNA: TGTGCCAGCAGCCTGGACAGGGGCACAGATACGCAGTATTTT

V gene: TRBV5-1
D gene: .
J gene: TRBJ1-1
clone size: .
CDR3 protein: CASSVGTLGTEAFF
CDR3 DNA: TGCGCCAGCAGCGTGGGGACCTTGGGCACTGAAGCTTTCTTT

V gene: TRBV30
D gene: TRBD1
J gene: TRBJ1-2
clone size: .
CDR3 protein: CAWGRDRGDYGYTF
CDR3 DNA: TGTGCCTGGGGTAGGGACAGGGGCGACTATGGCTACACCTTC

V gene: TRBV6-2/TRBV6-3
D gene: .
J gene: TRBJ1-1
clone size: .
CDR3 protein: CASSPSGGGARTEAFF
CDR3 DNA: TGTGCCAGCAGCCCCTCGGGGGGGGGCGCGAGGACTGAAGCTTTCTTT

V gene: TRBV6-5
D gene: TRBD1
J gene: TRBJ1-5
clone size: once
CDR3 protein: CASSSDRGGNQPQHF
CDR3 DNA: TGTGCCAGCAGTTCCGACAGGGGAGGGAATCAGCCCCAGCATTTT

V gene: TRBV30
D gene: .
J gene: TRBJ2-7
clone size: .
CDR3 protein: CAWSATDTLTYEQYF
CDR3 DNA: TGTGCCTGGAGTGCAACGGACACCCTAACCTACGAGCAGTACTTC

V gene: TRBV28
D gene: .
J gene: TRBJ1-5
clone size: .
CDR3 protein: CASTLDRFQPQHF
CDR3 DNA: TGTGCCAGCACCTTAGACCGGTTCCAGCCCCAGCATTTT

V gene: TRBV5-4
D gene: TRBD1
J gene: TRBJ2-7
clone size: .
CDR3 protein: CASSLATGTGDEYF
CDR3 DNA: TGTGCCAGCAGCTTGGCCACCGGGACAGGGGACGAGTACTTC

V gene: TRBV19
D gene: .
J gene: TRBJ1-1
clone size: .
CDR3 protein: CASSTGPDLEAFF
CDR3 DNA: TGTGCCAGTAGTACAGGTCCGGATTTGGAAGCTTTCTTT

V gene: TRBV25-1
D gene: .
J gene: TRBJ1-2
clone size: .
CDR3 protein: CASRGWVSEGYTF
CDR3 DNA: TGTGCCAGCAGGGGGTGGGTTTCAGAAGGCTACACCTTC

V gene: TRBV6-5
D gene: TRBD1
J gene: TRBJ2-7
clone size: once
CDR3 protein: CASRLGQGTYEQYF
CDR3 DNA: TGTGCCAGCAGACTGGGACAGGGGACCTACGAGCAGTACTTC

V gene: TRBV19
D gene: .
J gene: TRBJ1-6
clone size: .
CDR3 protein: CASSMMESPLHF
CDR3 DNA: TGTGCCAGTAGTATGATGGAGTCACCCCTCCACTTT

V gene: TRBV29-1
D gene: TRBD1
J gene: TRBJ2-7
clone size: .
CDR3 protein: CSEAYYRGCEQYF
CDR3 DNA: TGCAGCGAAGCATACTACAGGGGTTGCGAGCAGTACTTC

V gene: TRBV28
D gene: .
J gene: TRBJ1-5
clone size: .
CDR3 protein: CASSSGSFPQPQHF
CDR3 DNA: TGTGCCAGCAGTTCGGGATCCTTCCCCCAGCCCCAGCATTTT

V gene: TRBV9
D gene: .
J gene: TRBJ1-1
clone size: .
CDR3 protein: CASSGASWAGDDTEAFF
CDR3 DNA: TGTGCCAGCAGCGGGGCGTCGTGGGCAGGGGATGACACTGAAGCTTTCTTT

V gene: TRBV5-1
D gene: .
J gene: TRBJ2-1
clone size: .
CDR3 protein: CASSPDPGGYNEQFF
CDR3 DNA: TGCGCCAGCAGCCCGGACCCCGGGGGATACAATGAGCAGTTCTTC

V gene: TRBV19
D gene: TRBD1
J gene: TRBJ1-1
clone size: once
CDR3 protein: CASSPGGAYNTEAFF
CDR3 DNA: TGTGCCAGTAGTCCAGGGGGCGCTTATAACACTGAAGCTTTCTTT

V gene: TRBV19
D gene: .
J gene: TRBJ2-1
clone size: .
CDR3 protein: CASSNQEINEQFF
CDR3 DNA: TGTGCCAGTAGTAACCAGGAGATTAATGAGCAGTTCTTC

V gene: TRBV21-1
D gene: .
J gene: TRBJ2-4
clone size: .
CDR3 protein: CASSLPTAKNIQYF
CDR3 DNA: TGTGCCAGCAGCCTGCCAACGGCCAAAAACATTCAGTACTTC

V gene: TRBV3-1/TRBV3-2
D gene: TRBD1
J gene: TRBJ1-2
clone size: once
CDR3 protein: CASSANYRGNYGYTF
CDR3 DNA: TGTGCCAGCAGCGCGAATTACAGGGGAAACTATGGCTACACCTTC

V gene: TRBV7-9
D gene: .
J gene: TRBJ2-7
clone size: few
CDR3 protein: CASSLVVTGSEQYF
CDR3 DNA: TGTGCCAGCAGCTTAGTGGTTACAGGGTCGGAGCAGTACTTC

V gene: TRBV3-1/TRBV3-2
D gene: .
J gene: TRBJ2-5
clone size: .
CDR3 protein: CASSPQNGGRETQYF
CDR3 DNA: TGTGCCAGCAGCCCACAGAATGGGGGGCGAGAGACCCAGTACTTC

V gene: TRBV21-1
D gene: .
J gene: TRBJ2-7
clone size: .
CDR3 protein: CASTSTGPRIYEQYF
CDR3 DNA: TGTGCCAGCACCTCCACAGGGCCCAGGATTTACGAGCAGTACTTC

V gene: TRBV6-2/TRBV6-3
D gene: .
J gene: TRBJ2-7
clone size: .
CDR3 protein: CASSYISRDEQYF
CDR3 DNA: TGTGCCAGCAGTTACATATCGAGGGACGAGCAGTACTTC

V gene: TRBV10-2
D gene: .
J gene: TRBJ1-1
clone size: .
CDR3 protein: CASTVGTEAFF
CDR3 DNA: TGCGCCAGCACCGTCGGCACTGAAGCTTTCTTT

V gene: TRBV6-6
D gene: TRBD2
J gene: TRBJ2-2
clone size: .
CDR3 protein: CASSRTAGGIAGELFF
CDR3 DNA: TGTGCCAGCAGCAGGACCGCGGGGGGGATCGCCGGGGAGCTGTTTTTT

V gene: TRBV5-8
D gene: TRBD1
J gene: TRBJ1-1
clone size: .
CDR3 protein: CASSRDRGLSEAFF
CDR3 DNA: TGTGCCAGCAGCCGGGACAGGGGTTTATCTGAAGCTTTCTTT

V gene: TRBV4-1
D gene: TRBD1
J gene: TRBJ2-6
clone size: .
CDR3 protein: CASSQATGETGANVLTF
CDR3 DNA: TGCGCCAGCAGCCAAGCTACAGGGGAAACTGGGGCCAACGTCCTGACTTTC

V gene: TRBV4-1
D gene: .
J gene: TRBJ1-2
clone size: .
CDR3 protein: CASSQGQGIRYGYTF
CDR3 DNA: TGCGCCAGCAGCCAAGGGCAGGGGATCCGCTATGGCTACACCTTC

V gene: TRBV7-2
D gene: TRBD1
J gene: TRBJ1-5
clone size: .
CDR3 protein: CASSFRTGGDQPQHF
CDR3 DNA: TGTGCCAGCAGCTTCCGGACAGGGGGAGATCAGCCCCAGCATTTT

V gene: TRBV6-5
D gene: .
J gene: TRBJ2-5
clone size: .
CDR3 protein: CASSYSEYQETQYF
CDR3 DNA: TGTGCCAGCAGTTACTCTGAGTACCAAGAGACCCAGTACTTC

V gene: TRBV19
D gene: .
J gene: TRBJ1-3
clone size: .
CDR3 protein: CASSLIGNTIYF
CDR3 DNA: TGTGCCAGTAGTCTAATAGGAAACACCATATATTTT